This T cell receptor (beta chain) derives from a study of a mutant IDH1 vaccine in newly diagnosed glioma. The V gene end was trimmed by 3 bases and the J gene end by 0 bases; junction bases not matched to a gene: 3. The germline gives CDR1 LNHDA, CDR2 SQIVND (reference sequence). This CDR3 region has 16 residues. The time point is: baseline, week 1 (first vaccination visit). Described treatment: pre-vaccination baseline after standard-of-care therapy. Clones were read by immunoSEQ multiplex PCR, and TCRdb kept only the in-frame ones, dropping some. The profile shows about 88,000 clones, about 80% of them singletons.

Material: PBMCs, obtained from a glioma patient treated with radiotherapy, temozolomide or both. This sequence joins TRBV19 and TRBJ2-2; 8 positions agree with TRBD2. This clonotype was sampled from a man aged 35-49 years with glioma. Some clones in this sample may be carry-over from other donors' samples. For the CDR3, the DNA is TGTGCCAGTAGTATCCCAGCGGGGGCGAACACCGGGGAGCTGTTTTTT. It translates to CASSIPAGANTGELFF.